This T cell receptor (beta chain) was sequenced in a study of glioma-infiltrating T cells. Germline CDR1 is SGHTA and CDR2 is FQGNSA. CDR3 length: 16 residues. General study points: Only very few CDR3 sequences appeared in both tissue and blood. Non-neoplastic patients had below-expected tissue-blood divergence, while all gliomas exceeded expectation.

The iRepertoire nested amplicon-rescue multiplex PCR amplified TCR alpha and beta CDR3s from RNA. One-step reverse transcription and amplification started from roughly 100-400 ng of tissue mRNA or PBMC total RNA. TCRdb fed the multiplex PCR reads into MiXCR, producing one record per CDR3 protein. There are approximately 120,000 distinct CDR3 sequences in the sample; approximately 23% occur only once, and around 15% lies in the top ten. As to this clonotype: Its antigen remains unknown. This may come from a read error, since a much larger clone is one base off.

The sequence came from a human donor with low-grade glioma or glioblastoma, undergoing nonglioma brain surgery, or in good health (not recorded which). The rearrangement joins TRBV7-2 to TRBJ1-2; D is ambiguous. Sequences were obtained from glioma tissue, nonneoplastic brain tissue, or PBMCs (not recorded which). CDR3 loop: CAGSLAPWTSNYGYTF. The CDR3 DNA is TGTGCCGGCAGCTTAGCGCCTTGGACCTCTAACTATGGCTACACCTTC.